The 13 T cell receptor beta chains given below trace back to one sample, sequenced in a study of early T cells in non-severe SARS-CoV-2 infection. One entry per CDR3 protein results from TCRdb running MiXCR on the 5' RACE reads. The data hold 75,000 to 100,000 distinct CDR3 sequences, with around an eighth observed a single time. The sequenced sample was whole blood. The origin of the receptors is an adult who was a healthcare worker with PCR-confirmed SARS-CoV-2 infection or an uninfected control (not recorded which).

The chain has TRBV28 and TRBJ2-5; D is possibly TRBD1 (6 bases). Germline CDR1 and CDR2: MDHEN and SYDVKM. Trimming took off 3 bases at V and 1 base at J, with 18 bases between the two ends. The CDR3 length is 17 residues. The CDR3 region is CASSLGTQGSLQETQYF. CDR3 in DNA: TGTGCCAGCAGTTTGGGAACGCAGGGGTCCCTCCAAGAGACCCAGTACTTC. The full variable domain, in which reference TRBV28 and TRBJ2-5 provide the parts outside the CDR3, is DVKVTQSSRYLVKRTGEKVFLECVQDMDHENMFWYRQDPGLGLRLIYFSYDVKMKEKGDIPEGYSVSREKKERFSLILESASTNQTSMYLCASSLGTQGSLQETQYFGPGTRLLVL.

This clonotype was detected a few times. The CDR3 coding sequence is TGTGCCAGCAGCTACGACGATGAGCAGTTCTTC. Its protein is CASSYDDEQFF. The chain joins TRBV7-9 to TRBJ2-1; D gene uncertain. The CDR3 sequence is 11 residues long. Trimming stripped 4 bases from V and 8 bases from J, with 6 bases between. Germline V gene lookup returns CDR1 SEHNR and CDR2 FQNEAQ (reference sequence).

The rearrangement uses TRBV7-9 and TRBJ2-1, with 9 bases identical to TRBD2. This CDR3 is built from 18 residues. V gave up 2 bases and J gave up 1 base; unmatched junction bases: 9. CDR1 SEHNR and CDR2 FQNEAQ come from the germline V gene (reference sequence). The CDR3 DNA reads as TGTGCCAGCAGCTTAACAATGTTAACTAGCGGGTCCTACAATGAGCAGTTCTTC. This gives the protein CASSLTMLTSGSYNEQFF.

This clonotype has just a few counts. The chain carries TRBV7-8 and TRBJ2-5; D uncertain. The CDR3 length is 15 residues. V was pared by 0 bases and J by 2 bases, with 10 bases between. CDR1 and CDR2 from the germline V gene are SGHVS and FQNEAQ. CDR3 nucleotides: TGTGCCAGCAGCTTAGCGTCGGGCCTACAAGAGACCCAGTACTTC. The encoded protein is CASSLASGLQETQYF.

This clonotype was found once. This chain joins TRBV20-1 and TRBJ2-1, with D perhaps TRBD2 (6 bases). The CDR3 loop spans 16 amino acids. Looked up from germline, CDR1 is DFQATT and CDR2 is SNEGSKA (reference sequence). V lost 0 bases and J lost 7, with 19 bases in between. CDR3 bases: TGCAGTGCTAGAGATCTAGCTAGCGAGCGGTGGAATGAGCAGTTCTTC. Encoded protein: CSARDLASERWNEQFF.

This clonotype showed up just a few times. The chain employs TRBV6-1 and TRBJ1-6; 7 bases agree with TRBD1. J lost 8 bases, V lost 7 bases, and 5 bases had no gene match. The CDR3 spans 13 residues. Germline CDR1 is MNHNS and CDR2 is SASEGT. CDR3 amino acids: CASTGTADSPLHF. Here the CDR3 DNA reads TGTGCCAGCACTGGGACAGCCGATTCACCCCTCCACTTT.

This clonotype has just a few counts. V is TRBV5-1 and J is TRBJ2-5; no definite D call. CDR1 and CDR2 (germline): SGHRS, YFSETQ. Deletions cut 2 bases from V and 5 bases from J, with 10 bases between. This CDR3 region has 13 residues. Written as DNA, the CDR3 is TGCGCCAGCAGCTTTGGGATTGGGGAGACCCAGTACTTC. This gives the protein CASSFGIGETQYF.

This clonotype was counted a few times. This chain's CDR3 is CASTTSWDRGRTEAFF. DNA of the CDR3: TGTGCCAGCACCACGAGTTGGGACAGGGGTCGGACTGAAGCTTTCTTT. The chain joins TRBV28 to TRBJ1-1; 10 bases align to TRBD1. Looked up from germline, CDR1 is MDHEN and CDR2 is SYDVKM. The CDR3 runs 16 residues. With 7 bases clipped from V and 5 bases from J, the junction kept 13 bases outside the gene matches.

The chain couples TRBV28 to TRBJ1-1; D call uncertain. CDR1 is MDHEN, CDR2 SYDVKM, per germline. CDR3 length: 12 amino acids. V shed 3 bases and J shed 5 bases, with 7 bases lying between them. CDR3 sequence (DNA): TGTGCCAGCAGTTTCAAAGGGACTGAAGCTTTCTTT. This sequence encodes CASSFKGTEAFF.

There are a few counts of this clonotype. The rearrangement joins TRBV28 to TRBJ2-5, with a tentative D call TRBD2 (5 bases). The CDR3 has 16 residues. Trimming pared 6 bases from V and 3 bases from J, leaving 20 bases between. Germline V CDR1 and CDR2: MDHEN, SYDVKM. The CDR3 here is CASSLPSEGREETQYF. CDR3 sequence (DNA): TGTGCCAGCAGCCTTCCCTCAGAGGGAAGGGAAGAGACCCAGTACTTC.

This clonotype was counted between two and nine times. The rearrangement links TRBV29-1 to TRBJ2-1; D gene uncertain. Per the germline V gene, CDR1 is SQVTM and CDR2 is ANQGSEA. The CDR3 length is 10 residues. V lost 5 bases to trimming and J lost 7 bases, with 6 bases between them. Written as DNA, the CDR3 is TGCAGCGTTCTGGAGAATGAGCAGTTCTTC. Amino acid sequence: CSVLENEQFF.

This clonotype has ten or more counts. The chain uses TRBV7-9 and TRBJ1-1; TRBD1 aligns across 9 bases. The CDR3 consists of 20 residues. V was pared by 4 bases and J by 0 bases, with 18 bases of the junction left unmatched. Germline CDR1 SEHNR, CDR2 FQNEAQ (reference sequence). The CDR3 region has the DNA TGTGCCAGCAGCTCGCAATCCGGGACAGGGAAAGAAGTTGTGAACACTGAAGCTTTCTTT. Translating gives CASSSQSGTGKEVVNTEAFF.

This clonotype was recorded many times. V and J are TRBV19 and TRBJ2-1; weak D call: TRBD2 (6 bases). CDR1 is LNHDA, CDR2 SQIVND, per germline (reference sequence). The CDR3 totals 14 residues. The V gene lost 3 bases and the J gene lost 8 bases, with 14 bases spanning the gap. The CDR3 DNA sequence: TGTGCCAGTAGTATCGGGCGGGATTTGGATGAGCAGTTCTTC. Translation: CASSIGRDLDEQFF.